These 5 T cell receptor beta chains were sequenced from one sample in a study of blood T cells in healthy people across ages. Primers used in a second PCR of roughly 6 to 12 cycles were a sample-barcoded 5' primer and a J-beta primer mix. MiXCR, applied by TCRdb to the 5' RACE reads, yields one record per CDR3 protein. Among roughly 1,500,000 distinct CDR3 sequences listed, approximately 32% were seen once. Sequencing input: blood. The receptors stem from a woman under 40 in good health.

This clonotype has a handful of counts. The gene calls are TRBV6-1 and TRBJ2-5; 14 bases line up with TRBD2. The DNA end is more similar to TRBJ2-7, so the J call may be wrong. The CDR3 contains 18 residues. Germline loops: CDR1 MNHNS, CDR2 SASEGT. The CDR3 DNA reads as TGTGCCAGCAGCCAAGCTGCCGGCCGGACTAGCGGGAGGTACGAGCAGTACTTC. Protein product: CASSQAAGRTSGRYEQYF.

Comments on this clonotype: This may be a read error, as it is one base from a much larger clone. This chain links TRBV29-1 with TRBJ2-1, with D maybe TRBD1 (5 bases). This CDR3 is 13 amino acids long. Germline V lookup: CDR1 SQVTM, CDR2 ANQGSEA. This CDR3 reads CGVEGLGVNEQFF. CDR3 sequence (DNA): TGCGGCGTCGAAGGGCTAGGGGTAAATGAGCAGTTCTTC.

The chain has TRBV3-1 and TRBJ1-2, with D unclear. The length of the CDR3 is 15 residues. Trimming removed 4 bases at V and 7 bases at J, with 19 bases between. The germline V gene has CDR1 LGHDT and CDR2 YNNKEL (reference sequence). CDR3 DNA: TGTGCCAGCAGCCCGGGGATCCTCCGGGAGGGTGGCTACACCTTC. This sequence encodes CASSPGILREGGYTF.

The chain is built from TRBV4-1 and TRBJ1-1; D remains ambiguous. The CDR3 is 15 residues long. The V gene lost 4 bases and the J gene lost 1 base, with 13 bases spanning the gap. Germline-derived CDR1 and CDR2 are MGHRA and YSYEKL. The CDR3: CASSPNSETNTEAFF. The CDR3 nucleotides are TGCGCCAGCAGCCCCAACAGCGAAACGAACACTGAAGCTTTCTTT.

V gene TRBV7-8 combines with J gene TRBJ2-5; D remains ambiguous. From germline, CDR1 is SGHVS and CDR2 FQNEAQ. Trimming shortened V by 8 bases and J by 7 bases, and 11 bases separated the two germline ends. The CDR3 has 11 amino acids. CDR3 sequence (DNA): TGTGCCAGCTACATTTGGGGGACCCAGTACTTC. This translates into CASYIWGTQYF. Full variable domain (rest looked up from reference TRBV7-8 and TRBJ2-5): GAGVSQSPRYKVAKRGQDVALRCDPISGHVSLFWYQQALGQGPEFLTYFQNEAQLDKSGLPSDRFFAERPEGSVSTLKIQRTQQEDSAVYLCASYIWGTQYFGPGTRLLVL.